This is a list of T cell receptor beta chains from one sample in a study of T cells in Graves' hyperthyroidism and ophthalmopathy. A single record per CDR3 protein comes from TCRdb applying MiXCR to the multiplex PCR reads. The sample yields 200,000 to 250,000 distinct CDR3 sequences, approximately 24% seen once. Sequencing was done on a sample of blood. These receptors were obtained from a woman aged 40-49 years with Graves' ophthalmopathy. The CDR3 runs from the conserved cysteine through the conserved F or W. Each record gives: clone size, CDR3 length, V gene, J gene, D gene, CDR3 protein, CDR3 DNA. The D gene is left open where the match is weak. Where a row states a size, it is once, few, many or the class of an expanded clone; other rows omit it.

.,17,TRBV28,TRBJ1-1,.,CASSSPQGPFMNTEAFF,TGTGCCAGCAGTTCACCACAGGGTCCCTTCATGAACACTGAAGCTTTCTTT
many,13,TRBV18,TRBJ1-1,TRBD1,CASSQGARTEAFF,TGTGCCAGCTCGCAGGGGGCGCGTACTGAAGCTTTCTTT
.,14,TRBV20-1,TRBJ1-2,TRBD1,CSARDYQGAGGYTF,TGCAGTGCTAGAGACTATCAGGGGGCCGGGGGCTACACCTTC
many,17,TRBV24-1,TRBJ2-1,.,CATSDFQADLSYNEQFF,TGTGCCACCAGTGATTTCCAAGCGGACCTCTCCTACAATGAGCAGTTCTTC
few,15,TRBV11-2,TRBJ2-5,.,CASSLGVRSGETQYF,TGTGCCAGCAGCTTAGGAGTCAGGTCCGGGGAGACCCAGTACTTC
many,14,TRBV6-1,TRBJ2-7,.,CASTPGAGAREQYF,TGTGCCAGCACCCCCGGTGCGGGGGCGCGGGAGCAGTACTTC
.,14,TRBV6-1,TRBJ1-1,.,CASSEYYGDTEAFF,TGTGCCAGCAGTGAATACTATGGGGACACTGAAGCTTTCTTT
many,15,TRBV20-1,TRBJ2-2,.,CSARDIAESTGELFF,TGCAGTGCTAGAGATATCGCGGAATCGACCGGGGAGCTGTTTTTT
many,15,TRBV5-1,TRBJ2-7,TRBD2,CASSLTGLATGEQYF,TGCGCCAGCAGCTTAACGGGACTAGCAACGGGGGAGCAGTACTTC
many,16,TRBV11-2,TRBJ2-1,TRBD1,CASSSSGGIPYNEQFF,TGTGCCAGCAGCAGTTCAGGGGGCATCCCCTACAATGAGCAGTTCTTC
many,15,TRBV20-1,TRBJ1-6,TRBD1,CSAGTGTNYNSPLHF,TGCAGTGCGGGGACAGGAACTAACTATAATTCACCCCTCCACTTT
many,13,TRBV28,TRBJ1-5,.,CASKPDTNQPQHF,TGTGCCAGCAAACCAGACACGAATCAGCCCCAGCATTTT
many,15,TRBV19,TRBJ2-7,TRBD2,CASSPWTSGISEQYF,TGTGCCAGTAGTCCGTGGACTAGCGGGATAAGCGAGCAGTACTTC
many,15,TRBV6-5,TRBJ1-5,.,CASSYSGGGNQPQHF,TGTGCCAGCAGTTACTCAGGGGGAGGGAATCAGCCCCAGCATTTT
many,13,TRBV6-5,TRBJ1-1,.,CASSVKMDTEAFF,TGTGCCAGCAGCGTTAAGATGGACACTGAAGCTTTCTTT
many,14,TRBV28,TRBJ2-5,.,CASSFGTFEETQYF,TGTGCCAGCAGTTTCGGGACGTTTGAAGAGACCCAGTACTTC
many,16,TRBV4-1,TRBJ2-7,TRBD2,CASSPPGLVMGYEQYF,TGCGCCAGCAGCCCACCGGGACTAGTTATGGGCTACGAGCAGTACTTC
many,14,TRBV4-1,TRBJ1-1,.,CASSQGAGNTEAFF,TGCGCCAGCAGCCAGGGGGCCGGGAACACTGAAGCTTTCTTT
few,14,TRBV4-2,TRBJ2-3,.,CASSEGVLGDTQYF,TGTGCCAGCAGCGAGGGGGTGCTGGGAGATACGCAGTATTTT
few,15,TRBV28,TRBJ1-5,TRBD1,CASSLGTGPNQPQHF,TGTGCCAGCAGCCTCGGGACAGGGCCCAATCAGCCCCAGCATTTT
.,14,TRBV6-1,TRBJ2-5,TRBD1,CASRGRTGQETQYF,TGTGCCAGCAGAGGTCGGACAGGACAAGAGACCCAGTACTTC
many,13,TRBV20-1,TRBJ2-7,.,CSARDDAVYEQYF,TGCAGTGCTAGAGATGATGCAGTCTACGAGCAGTACTTC
.,16,TRBV18,TRBJ1-2,.,CASSPRLDISGYGYTF,TGTGCCAGCTCACCACGTTTGGACATCTCTGGCTATGGCTACACCTTC
many,15,TRBV6-1,TRBJ1-2,TRBD1,CASSPTPTGVDGYTF,TGTGCCAGCAGTCCAACCCCGACAGGGGTGGATGGCTACACCTTC
once,12,TRBV20-1,TRBJ1-1,.,CSAGGIVHAAFF,TGCAGTGCTGGGGGGATAGTGCATGCAGCTTTCTTT
.,13,TRBV27,TRBJ2-7,TRBD1,CASRTGGVGEQYF,TGTGCCAGCAGGACAGGGGGAGTGGGCGAGCAGTACTTC
.,15,TRBV28,TRBJ1-5,.,CASSLGSGGERPQHF,TGTGCCAGCAGTTTAGGGTCTGGGGGCGAGCGGCCCCAGCATTTT
many,13,TRBV2,TRBJ1-2,.,CAISSGANYGYTF,TGTGCCATTTCTTCGGGAGCTAACTATGGCTACACCTTC
once,13,TRBV20-1,TRBJ1-5,TRBD1,CSARGTGRRVQHF,TGCAGTGCTAGAGGGACAGGTAGAAGGGTCCAGCATTTT
many,14,TRBV6-5,TRBJ2-5,.,CASSTDRSQETQYF,TGTGCCAGCAGCACCGACAGAAGCCAAGAGACCCAGTACTTC
many,13,TRBV2,TRBJ2-5,.,CASRPGLSETQYF,TGTGCCAGCAGGCCGGGACTTTCAGAGACCCAGTACTTC
many,14,TRBV25-1,TRBJ2-7,.,CASTSKENSYEQYF,TGTGCCAGCACCTCAAAGGAGAATTCCTACGAGCAGTACTTC
many,15,TRBV28,TRBJ1-4,TRBD1,CASSLWDRGQEKLFF,TGTGCCAGCAGTCTTTGGGACAGGGGGCAAGAAAAACTGTTTTTT
many,14,TRBV20-1,TRBJ1-5,.,CSASAGSQNQPQHF,TGCAGTGCTAGTGCAGGGTCGCAGAATCAGCCCCAGCATTTT
few,15,TRBV7-8,TRBJ2-7,TRBD2,CASSLAGSGAYEQYF,TGTGCCAGCAGCTTAGCGGGGAGCGGGGCCTACGAGCAGTACTTC
few,14,TRBV7-9,TRBJ1-2,.,CASSPGTAYYGYTF,TGTGCCAGCAGCCCGGGGACGGCGTACTATGGCTACACCTTC
many,13,TRBV12-3/TRBV12-4,TRBJ1-2,TRBD1,CASTETGENGYTF,TGTGCCAGCACCGAAACAGGGGAAAACGGCTACACCTTC
many,13,TRBV19,TRBJ2-5,TRBD1,CASSGTAQETQYF,TGTGCCAGTAGCGGGACAGCCCAAGAGACCCAGTACTTC
.,14,TRBV12-3/TRBV12-4,TRBJ2-7,TRBD1,CASARQGPLGEQYF,TGTGCCAGCGCGAGACAGGGGCCACTTGGGGAGCAGTACTTC
many,13,TRBV6-1,TRBJ2-7,.,CASSEMRSYEQYF,TGTGCCAGCAGTGAGATGAGATCCTACGAGCAGTACTTC
many,13,TRBV30,TRBJ2-2,.,CAWRVYGTGELFF,TGTGCCTGGAGGGTCTACGGCACCGGGGAGCTGTTTTTT